This T cell receptor beta chain was identified in a study of circulating CD8 cells and anti-PD-1 response in melanoma. Study details: Anti-PD-1 was first-line therapy for about 55% of the 13 patients.

V lost 5 bases and J lost 2, with 16 bases in between. This CDR3 contains 14 residues. Germline V gene lookup returns CDR1 DFQATT and CDR2 SNEGSKA (reference sequence). Using approximately 15 ng of total RNA, TCR libraries were made with the QIAseq Immune Repertoire TCR panel. Each CDR3 protein gets one entry after TCRdb re-called the reads with MiXCR. Found here are hundreds of distinct CDR3 sequences, about 8% of them singletons; the top ten hold 22%. This clonotype rates as large. Its antigen is unknown. From live CD3+CD8+TCRalphabeta+ cells, four PD-1 and/or TIGIT subsets were sorted. Study observations and caveats: Patients included both untreated and previously treated individuals.

The TCR comes from a human donor with melanoma. The sequenced sample was CD8+ T cells from PBMCs, obtained at baseline or after one month of anti-PD-1 therapy (not recorded which). The chain couples TRBV20-1 to TRBJ2-7; the D gene is possibly TRBD1 (6 bases). Here the CDR3 DNA reads TGCAGTGCTGACTCGTCGGACAGTCCCTACGAGCAGTACTTC. Encoded protein: CSADSSDSPYEQYF.